What follows are 6 T cell receptor beta chains derived from one specimen sequenced in a study of blood T cell repertoires in COVID-19. Sequenced by immunoSEQ multiplex PCR; TCRdb stores in-frame clones only, minus some. The sample yields roughly 200,000 clones, about 83% seen once. Input material: PBMCs or T cells enriched from blood (not recorded which). The receptors stem from a woman in her thirties who had recovered from COVID-19.

The chain uses TRBV28 and TRBJ2-7; 9 bases are shared with TRBD1. Per germline, CDR1 MDHEN and CDR2 SYDVKM. This CDR3 has 18 amino acids. Trimming took 3 bases from V and 0 from J; bases not matched to a gene: 12. The CDR3 loop reads CASSFTRTGALSSYEQYF. CDR3 nucleotide sequence: TGTGCCAGCAGTTTTACGAGGACAGGGGCCCTGAGCTCCTACGAGCAGTACTTC.

CDR3 in amino acids: CASSLGGSTYEQYF. The DNA for the CDR3 is TGTGCCAGCAGCTTGGGGGGCTCGACCTACGAGCAGTACTTC. The chain combines TRBV5-6 with TRBJ2-7, with D maybe TRBD1 (5 bases). The CDR3 contains 14 residues. V dropped 0 bases and J dropped 2 bases, with 9 bases sitting between them. Germline values: CDR1 SGHDT, CDR2 YYEEEE. The whole variable domain, filled in from reference TRBV5-6 and TRBJ2-7, reads DAGVTQSPTHLIKTRGQQVTLRCSPKSGHDTVSWYQQALGQGPQFIFQYYEEEERQRGNFPDRFSGHQFPNYSSELNVNALLLGDSALYLCASSLGGSTYEQYFGPGTRLTVT.

V usage is TRBV25-1 and J usage is TRBJ1-1, with 7 nucleotides matching TRBD1. The CDR3 totals 17 residues. In germline, CDR1 is MGHDK, CDR2 SYGVNS. V was pared by 6 bases and J by 1 base, with 14 bases of the junction left unmatched. DNA for the CDR3: TGTGCCAGCAGGCCTAAATCAAGGACAGGACCGAACACTGAAGCTTTCTTT. This translates into CASRPKSRTGPNTEAFF.

The CDR3 sequence is CASSIEDRGGQPQHF. The CDR3 coding sequence is TGTGCCAGTAGTATAGAAGACAGGGGCGGTCAGCCCCAGCATTTT. This sequence joins TRBV19 and TRBJ1-5; 8 nucleotides line up with TRBD1. Germline CDR1 and CDR2: LNHDA and SQIVND (reference sequence). CDR3 size: 15 residues. Trimming cost V 0 bases and J 6 bases; bases outside gene matches: 4.

The rearrangement links TRBV5-1 to TRBJ2-7, with D hard to call. Looked up from germline, CDR1 is SGHRS and CDR2 is YFSETQ. The CDR3 loop spans 11 amino acids. V shed 5 bases and J shed 6 bases, with 9 bases lying between them. CDR3 coding DNA: TGCGCCAGCAGAGTGGGCAGCGAGCAGTACTTC. Its protein product is CASRVGSEQYF.

V is TRBV5-1 and J is TRBJ2-7, with 8 nucleotides matching TRBD2. V was pared by 0 bases and J by 1 base, with 6 bases of the junction left unmatched. Germline V gene lookup returns CDR1 SGHRS and CDR2 YFSETQ. There are 16 residues in the CDR3. CDR3 protein: CASSLASSGLSYEQYF. CDR3 nucleotide sequence: TGCGCCAGCAGCTTGGCGTCTAGCGGGTTATCCTACGAGCAGTACTTC.